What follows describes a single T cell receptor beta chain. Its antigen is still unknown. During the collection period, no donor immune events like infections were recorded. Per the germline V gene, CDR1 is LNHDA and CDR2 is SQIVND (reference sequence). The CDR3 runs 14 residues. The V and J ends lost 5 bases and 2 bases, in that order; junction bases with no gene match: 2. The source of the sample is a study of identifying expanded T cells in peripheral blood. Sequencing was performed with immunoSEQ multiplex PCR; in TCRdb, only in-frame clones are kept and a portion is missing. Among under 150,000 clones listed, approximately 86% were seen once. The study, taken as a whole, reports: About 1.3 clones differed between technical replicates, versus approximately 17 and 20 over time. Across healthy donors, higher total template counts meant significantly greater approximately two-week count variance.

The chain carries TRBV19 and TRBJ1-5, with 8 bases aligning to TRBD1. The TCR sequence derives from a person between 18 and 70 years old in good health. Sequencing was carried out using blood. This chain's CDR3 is CASSETGGNQPQHF. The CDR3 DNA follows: TGTGCCAGTAGTGAGACAGGGGGCAATCAGCCCCAGCATTTT.